This entry is about one T cell receptor (beta chain). Germline loops: CDR1 SGHDT, CDR2 YYEEEE. The germline V and J ends were trimmed by 3 bases and 4 bases, with 19 bases remaining between them. The CDR3 consists of 16 residues. Sequencing was performed with immunoSEQ multiplex PCR; in TCRdb, only in-frame clones are kept and a portion is missing. The table shows some 68,000 clones, with 90% occurring only once. The sample is drawn from a study of blood T cell repertoires in COVID-19. Study-wide background: Sites across the United States, Italy and Spain contributed samples from acute and convalescent COVID-19.

This chain joins TRBV5-6 and TRBJ1-2; D is perhaps TRBD1 (6 bases). The sample consisted of peripheral blood. The origin of this receptor is a man between 45 and 60 years old with COVID-19, enrolled during active disease. This chain's CDR3 is CASSWGPQGQIYGYTF. CDR3 nucleotides: TGTGCCAGCAGCTGGGGACCTCAGGGGCAGATCTATGGCTACACCTTC.